The source of this T cell receptor beta chain is a study of PD-L1 blockade in urothelial cancer. Study-wide context: About 85% of the 29 patients were men with bladder-origin urothelial cancer. Blood samples contained a median 141,255 T cells.

From germline, CDR1 is SGHRS and CDR2 YFSETQ. The CDR3 sequence is 14 residues long. Trimming removed 0 bases from V and 2 bases from J, with 9 bases in between. The table came from immunoSEQ multiplex PCR; TCRdb's copy has only in-frame clones and leaves some out. The data show 30,000 to 40,000 clones, 75% to 85% seen once. The chain recombines TRBV5-1 with TRBJ2-7; D remains ambiguous. The source material was PBMCs, sampled around atezolizumab (anti-PD-L1) treatment. This TCR was sampled from a man in his 60s with urothelial cancer. DNA of the CDR3: TGCGCCAGCAGCTTGGTTGGGCACCCCTACGAGCAGTACTTC. Its translation: CASSLVGHPYEQYF.